These T cell receptor beta chains were read from a single sample in a study of T cell responses to AZD1222 COVID-19 vaccine. TCRdb's table, derived via immunoSEQ multiplex PCR, lists solely in-frame clones and lacks some. This table has 100,000 to 120,000 clones, approximately 90% appearing once. The specimen comprised peripheral blood, sampled on day 0 of AZD1222 vaccination. The receptors were sampled from an adult in good health. The CDR3 runs from the conserved cysteine through the conserved F or W. D genes are given only for firm matches. Expanded clones get a size class; other rows say once, few or many, or leave the size out.

abundance	len	d_gene	j_gene	v_gene	CDR3aa	CDR3nt
once	14	TRBD1	TRBJ1-4	TRBV6-5	CASSRRQGGEKLFF	TGTGCCAGCAGCCGTCGACAGGGGGGTGAAAAACTGTTTTTT
NA	13	NA	TRBJ1-3	TRBV29-1	CSVAGASGNTIYF	TGCAGCGTTGCGGGGGCCTCCGGAAACACCATATATTTT
NA	14	NA	TRBJ1-1	TRBV6-2/TRBV6-3	CASSYRWGVTEAFF	TGTGCCAGCAGTTACCGATGGGGGGTCACTGAAGCTTTCTTT
NA	13	NA	TRBJ2-1	TRBV30	CAWSVPWDNEQFF	TGTGCCTGGAGTGTACCATGGGACAATGAGCAGTTCTTC
NA	13	NA	TRBJ2-5	TRBV7-9	CASSLWGPETQYF	TGTGCCAGCAGCTTGTGGGGCCCAGAGACCCAGTACTTC
NA	14	NA	TRBJ1-4	TRBV7-2	CASSFGLSNEKLFF	TGTGCCAGCAGCTTCGGACTTAGCAATGAAAAACTGTTTTTT
NA	13	NA	TRBJ2-3	TRBV3-1/TRBV3-2	CASSQLRADTQYF	TGTGCCAGCAGCCAATTGCGGGCCGATACGCAGTATTTT
few	15	NA	TRBJ2-1	TRBV10-3	CAISESTERFDEQFF	TGTGCCATCAGTGAGTCGACTGAACGATTCGATGAGCAGTTCTTC
NA	15	NA	TRBJ2-3	TRBV7-9	CASSQGQQFTDTQYF	TGTGCCAGCAGCCAAGGACAGCAGTTCACAGATACGCAGTATTTT
NA	14	NA	TRBJ1-1	TRBV27	CASSGTGGGTEAFF	TGTGCCAGCAGTGGCACCGGGGGGGGCACTGAAGCTTTCTTT
once	16	TRBD1	TRBJ2-2	TRBV7-6	CASSFGRGLNTGELFF	TGTGCCAGCAGCTTCGGCAGGGGGCTGAACACCGGGGAGCTGTTTTTT
NA	13	NA	TRBJ1-1	TRBV11-3	CASIGGAGTEAFF	TGTGCCAGCATCGGGGGTGCGGGCACTGAAGCTTTCTTT